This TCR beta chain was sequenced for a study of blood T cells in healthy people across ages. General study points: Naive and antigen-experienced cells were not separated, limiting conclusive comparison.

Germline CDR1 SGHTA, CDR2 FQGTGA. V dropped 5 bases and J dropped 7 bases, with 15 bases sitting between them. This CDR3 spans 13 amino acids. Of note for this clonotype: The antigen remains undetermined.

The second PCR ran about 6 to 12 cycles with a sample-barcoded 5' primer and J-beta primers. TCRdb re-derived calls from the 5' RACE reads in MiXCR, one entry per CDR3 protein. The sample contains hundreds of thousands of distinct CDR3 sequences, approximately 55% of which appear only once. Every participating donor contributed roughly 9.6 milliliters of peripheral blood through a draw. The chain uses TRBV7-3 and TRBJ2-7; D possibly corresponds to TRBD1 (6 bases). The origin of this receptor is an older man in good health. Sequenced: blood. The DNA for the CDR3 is TGTGCCAGCAGCCCCGCGTTAGGGGGAGAGCAGTACTTC. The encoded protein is CASSPALGGEQYF.